One sample yielded the 20 T cell receptor beta chains listed below, sequenced in a study of prognosis after radiotherapy for stage I lung cancer. Genomic DNA was the source, and TCR beta CDR3 was amplified from it by two-round multiplex PCR. The use of primers specific to each TRBV and TRBJ gene characterized first-round PCR. TCRdb reprocessed the multiplex PCR reads with MiXCR, giving one entry per CDR3 protein. The table lists 20,000 or so distinct CDR3 sequences, about 42% of them singletons. Sequencing used PBMCs, obtained before or after stereotactic body radiation therapy (not recorded which). Receptors originate from a donor at least 50 years old with non-small cell lung cancer.

The CDR3 is CASGRTSGGADTQYF. CDR3 DNA sequence: TGTGCCAGCGGTAGGACTAGCGGGGGGGCAGATACGCAGTATTTT. The V gene is TRBV6-2 or TRBV6-3, the J gene TRBJ2-3; 15 bases line up with TRBD2. J gave up 4 bases and V 8 bases, and 4 bases lay outside the gene matches. The CDR3 is 15 residues long. Per the germline V gene, CDR1 is MNHEY and CDR2 is SVGEGT.

In this sample, this clonotype turned up many times. The V and J genes are TRBV27 and TRBJ2-5, with TRBD2 matching over 9 bases. This CDR3 spans 16 amino acids. Germline trimming cut 3 bases from V and 4 bases from J; bases unmatched to any gene: 9. Germline V CDR1 and CDR2: MNHEY, SMNVEV (reference sequence). This CDR3 is CASSFGISGSRETQYF. The DNA of the CDR3 is TGTGCCAGCAGTTTCGGGATTAGCGGGAGTAGAGAGACCCAGTACTTC.

The chain employs TRBV29-1 and TRBJ2-3, with 7 bases that match TRBD2. Trimming cost V 5 bases and J 0 bases; bases outside gene matches: 5. The CDR3 runs 14 residues. The germline gives CDR1 SQVTM, CDR2 ANQGSEA. The chain's CDR3 is CSVRSSGSTDTQYF. The CDR3, as DNA: TGCAGCGTTCGATCTAGCGGAAGCACAGATACGCAGTATTTT.

This clonotype was observed a single time. The chain joins TRBV20-1 to TRBJ2-3; 8 bases fit TRBD2. V was pared by 1 base and J by 4 bases, with 13 bases of the junction left unmatched. CDR1 is DFQATT, CDR2 SNEGSKA, per germline (reference sequence). The CDR3 length is 17 residues. CDR3 residues: CSARGGLASSRPDTQYF. The CDR3 DNA follows: TGCAGTGCTAGAGGTGGACTAGCCTCCTCAAGGCCAGATACGCAGTATTTT.

Concerning this clonotype: The DNA is omitted, as the CDR3 cannot be located on it reliably, and the CDR3 follows TCRdb's listing. The chain combines TRBV6-2 or TRBV6-3 with TRBJ2-1; the D call of TRBD1 is as the table states it, not checked on the DNA. From its first to its last residue, the CDR3 has 17 amino acids. CDR1 is MNHEY and CDR2 is SVGEGT in the germline V gene. This chain's CDR3 is CASSFGAGGISRHEQFF.

In this sample, this clonotype turned up many times. The chain carries TRBV6-1 and TRBJ1-2; 7 nucleotides align to TRBD1. Trimming cost V 4 bases and J 3 bases; bases outside gene matches: 2. Per the germline V gene, CDR1 is MNHNS and CDR2 is SASEGT. There are 13 residues in the CDR3. The CDR3 spells CASSAGQHYGYTF. In DNA form, the CDR3 reads TGTGCCAGCAGTGCGGGACAGCACTATGGCTACACCTTC.

In this sample, this clonotype turned up many times. The chain carries TRBV14 and TRBJ1-6; D gene uncertain. The CDR3 extends over 13 amino acids. The germline gives CDR1 SGHDN, CDR2 FVKESK. Trimming cost V 5 bases and J 5 bases, with 7 bases left between them. The chain's CDR3 is CASSATHNSPLHF. In DNA form, the CDR3 reads TGTGCCAGCAGCGCAACTCATAATTCACCCCTCCACTTT.

Note on this clonotype: With a far larger clone one base away, a read error is the likely cause. V usage is TRBV2 and J usage is TRBJ2-1; the D gene is possibly TRBD2 (6 bases). This CDR3 has 15 residues. V lost 7 bases and J 4 bases, leaving 17 bases between the germline ends. Looked up from germline, CDR1 is SNHLY and CDR2 is FYNNEI. CDR3 nucleotide sequence: TGTGCCAGCATCCCGAAACTAGCAGTATACAATGAGCAGTTCTTC. Its protein is CASIPKLAVYNEQFF.

As concerns this clonotype: A single base separates this from a much larger clone, so it may be a read error. The chain combines TRBV10-3 with TRBJ2-5, with a weak D call TRBD1 (6 bases). Germline-derived CDR1 and CDR2 are ENHRY and SYGVKD. The CDR3 is 13 amino acids. Trimming took 7 bases from V and 3 from J, leaving 12 bases between them. The CDR3 protein is CAIIRDIKETQYF. DNA of the CDR3: TGTGCCATCATCCGGGACATAAAAGAGACCCAGTACTTC.

The chain's CDR3 is CASSFAVGLDTQYF. The CDR3 nucleotides are TGCGCCAGCAGCTTTGCCGTGGGTCTTGATACGCAGTATTTT. V usage is TRBV5-1 and J usage is TRBJ2-3, with D unclear. Germline CDR1 reads SGHRS; CDR2 reads YFSETQ. The CDR3 loop spans 14 amino acids. V dropped 2 bases and J dropped 6 bases, with 13 bases sitting between them.

Remarks on this clonotype: The junction departs from the called germline gene at one end, perhaps through a read error. The CDR3 bases are TGCGCCACCAGTTCCACAGAAAACCCACACAATGAGCAGTTCTTC. It codes for CATSSTENPHNEQFF. The chain is built from TRBV24-1 and TRBJ2-1; unclear D gene. Germline CDR1 is KGHDR and CDR2 is SFDVKD. The CDR3 spans 15 residues.

There are a few counts of this clonotype. A much larger clone lies one base from this, so it may be a read error. The V and J genes are TRBV5-1 and TRBJ2-3, with 11 bases that match TRBD2. The CDR3 runs 16 residues. The V gene's germline CDR1 is SGHRS and CDR2 YFSETQ. After removal of 0 bases from V and 4 bases from J, the junction contained 4 bases not matched to a gene. CDR3 protein: CASSLASLAGADTQYF. CDR3 in DNA: TGCGCCAGCAGCTTGGCCTCACTAGCGGGAGCAGATACGCAGTATTTT.

This clonotype has ten or more counts. The CDR3 DNA is TGTGCCAGCAGCGTAGAGGGTTGGGGATACAATGAGCAGTTCTTC. Translated: CASSVEGWGYNEQFF. V is TRBV9 and J is TRBJ2-1; no firm D call. The V gene's germline CDR1 is SGDLS and CDR2 YYNGEE. Trimming left V 0 bases short and J 4 bases short, with 11 bases between. CDR3 length: 15 residues.

This clonotype was counted at least ten times. V gene TRBV18 combines with J gene TRBJ2-5; 7 bases agree with TRBD2. Germline V CDR1 and CDR2: KGHSH, LQKENI. V lost 0 bases, J lost 7 bases, and 5 bases stayed unmatched. The CDR3 sequence is 14 residues long. CDR3 sequence: CASSPPSREGTQYF. The CDR3 DNA sequence: TGTGCCAGCTCACCACCATCTAGGGAGGGGACCCAGTACTTC.

This clonotype showed up many times. The rearrangement links TRBV19 to TRBJ1-5, with 7 nucleotides matching TRBD1. This CDR3 is built from 13 residues. The germline gives CDR1 LNHDA, CDR2 SQIVND (reference sequence). Unmatched junction bases numbered 2, after V lost 4 bases and J lost 5 bases. This CDR3 is CASSRDRDQPQHF. The CDR3 coding sequence is TGTGCCAGTAGTAGGGACAGAGATCAGCCCCAGCATTTT.

This clonotype was recorded at least ten times. For the CDR3, the DNA is TGCAGTGTCCCGACTAGCGGGAACAATGAGCAGTTCTTC. This sequence encodes CSVPTSGNNEQFF. This rearrangement joins TRBV20-1 to TRBJ2-1, with 11 bases fitting TRBD2. Trimming took 7 bases from V and 5 from J; bases not matched to a gene: 4. The CDR3 spans 13 residues. Germline V CDR1 and CDR2: DFQATT, SNEGSKA (reference sequence).

The chain links TRBV11-3 to TRBJ1-5, with TRBD1 identical over 7 bases. The CDR3 is 19 amino acids. V dropped 3 bases and J dropped 0; count of bases not matched to a gene: 14. Germline V gene data show CDR1 as SGHNT and CDR2 as YENEEA. The CDR3 DNA follows: TGTGCCAGCAGCTTTTCGGGGCAGGGGGTTCTTTATAGCAATCAGCCCCAGCATTTT. This gives the protein CASSFSGQGVLYSNQPQHF.

This clonotype has a handful of counts. The chain employs TRBV5-4 and TRBJ2-7; TRBD1 matches at 11 bases. Looked up from germline, CDR1 is SGHNT and CDR2 is YYREEE (reference sequence). The trim removed 5 bases at V and 7 bases at J, leaving 14 bases unmatched. CDR3 length: 16 amino acids. The chain's CDR3 is CASSTEPGQGVQEQYF. The DNA of the CDR3 is TGTGCCAGCAGTACTGAGCCGGGACAGGGGGTTCAGGAGCAGTACTTC.

The chain recombines TRBV11-2 with TRBJ1-2; D remains ambiguous. CDR3 length: 12 residues. Trimming removed 3 bases from V and 4 bases from J, with 6 bases in between. Germline CDR1 SGHAT, CDR2 FQNNGV. For the CDR3, the DNA is TGTGCCAGCAGCTTCAGTACCTATGGCTACACCTTC. It specifies CASSFSTYGYTF.

This clonotype was observed a few times. V and J are TRBV25-1 and TRBJ2-7, with D hard to call. The length of the CDR3 is 10 residues. V lost 2 bases to trimming and J lost 9 bases, with 5 bases between them. From germline, CDR1 is MGHDK and CDR2 SYGVNS. The CDR3 sequence is CASSEERQYF. For the CDR3, the DNA is TGTGCCAGCAGTGAAGAAAGGCAGTACTTC.